This T cell receptor beta chain stems from a study of shared clonotypes between healthy human individuals. Sequencing used immunoSEQ multiplex PCR; TCRdb keeps in-frame clones, though not all of them. The top ten hold 0.37% of the sample, which has 2 million to 2.5 million clones, less than 95% seen once. Germline V lookup: CDR1 SGHRS, CDR2 YFSETQ. CDR3 size: 16 residues. The trim removed 0 bases at V and 3 bases at J, leaving 5 bases unmatched. The chain recombines TRBV5-1 with TRBJ1-4, with 7 positions matching TRBD1. This receptor was identified in a man aged 18 to 30 in good health. Some clones in this sample may be carry-over from other donors' samples. The sequenced sample was naive CD4+ T cells from PBMCs. Subset: CD45RA+ positively selected. The CDR3 bases are TGCGCCAGCAGCTTGGGGTTAACAGGGGCTAATGAAAAACTGTTTTTT. It encodes CASSLGLTGANEKLFF. Supplemented by reference TRBV5-1 and TRBJ1-4, the full variable domain reads KAGVTQTPRYLIKTRGQQVTLSCSPISGHRSVSWYQQTPGQGLQFLFEYFSETQRNKGNFPGRFSGRQFSNSRSEMNVSTLELGDSALYLCASSLGLTGANEKLFFGSGTQLSVL.